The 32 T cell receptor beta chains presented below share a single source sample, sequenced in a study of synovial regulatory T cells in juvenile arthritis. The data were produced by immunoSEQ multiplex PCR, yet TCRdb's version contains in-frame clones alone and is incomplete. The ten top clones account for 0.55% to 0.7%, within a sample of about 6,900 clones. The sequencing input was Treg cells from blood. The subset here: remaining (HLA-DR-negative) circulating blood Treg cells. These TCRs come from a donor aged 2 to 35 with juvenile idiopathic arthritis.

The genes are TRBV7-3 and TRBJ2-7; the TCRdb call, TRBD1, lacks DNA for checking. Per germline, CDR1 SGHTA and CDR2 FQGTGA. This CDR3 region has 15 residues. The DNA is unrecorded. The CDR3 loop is CASSSGQGAIYEQYF. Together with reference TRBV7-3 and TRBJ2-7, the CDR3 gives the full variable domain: GAGVSQTPSNKVTEKGKYVELRCDPISGHTALYWYRQSLGQGPEFLIYFQGTGAADDSGLPNDRFFAVRPEGSVSTLKIQRTERGDSAVYLCASSSGQGAIYEQYFGPGTRLTVT.

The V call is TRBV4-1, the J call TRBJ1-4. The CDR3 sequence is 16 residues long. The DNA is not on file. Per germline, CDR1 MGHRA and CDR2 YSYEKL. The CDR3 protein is CASSQDRGATNEKLFF.

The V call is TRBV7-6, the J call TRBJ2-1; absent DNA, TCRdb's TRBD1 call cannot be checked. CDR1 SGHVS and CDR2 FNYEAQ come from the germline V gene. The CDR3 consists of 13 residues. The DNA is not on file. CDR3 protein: CASSLDRANEQFF.

CDR3 region: CASSRQYGEAFF. This rearrangement joins TRBV6-5 to TRBJ1-1; as DNA is missing, the TRBD1 call by TCRdb cannot be tested. Germline V CDR1 and CDR2: MNHEY, SVGAGI. The CDR3 runs to 12 residues. This entry has no DNA.

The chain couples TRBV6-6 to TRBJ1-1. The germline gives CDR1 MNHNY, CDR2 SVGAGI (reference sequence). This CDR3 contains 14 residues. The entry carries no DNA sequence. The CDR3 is CASKRLEGSTEAFF.

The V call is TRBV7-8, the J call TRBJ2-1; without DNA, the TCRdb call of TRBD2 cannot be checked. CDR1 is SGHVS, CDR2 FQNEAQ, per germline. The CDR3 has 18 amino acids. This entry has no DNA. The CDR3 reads CASSLGSIAGASYNEQFF.

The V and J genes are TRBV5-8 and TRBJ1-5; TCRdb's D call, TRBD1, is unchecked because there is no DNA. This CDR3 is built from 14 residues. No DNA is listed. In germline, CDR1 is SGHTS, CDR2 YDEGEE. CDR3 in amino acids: CASSRGQIHQPQHF.

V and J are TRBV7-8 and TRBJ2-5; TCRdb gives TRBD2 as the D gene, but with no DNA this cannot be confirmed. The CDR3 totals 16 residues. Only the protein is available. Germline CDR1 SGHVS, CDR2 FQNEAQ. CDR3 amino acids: CASSLDGLVYQETQYF.

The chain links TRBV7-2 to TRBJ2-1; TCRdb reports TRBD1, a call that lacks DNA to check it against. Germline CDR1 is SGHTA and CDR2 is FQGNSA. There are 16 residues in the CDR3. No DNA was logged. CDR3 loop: CASTDAGAGVYNEQFF.

CDR3 sequence: CASSLGRYNEQFF. V is TRBV7-8 and J is TRBJ2-1. The germline CDR1 and CDR2 sequences are SGHVS and FQNEAQ. This CDR3 comprises 13 residues. Nucleotide data are not available.

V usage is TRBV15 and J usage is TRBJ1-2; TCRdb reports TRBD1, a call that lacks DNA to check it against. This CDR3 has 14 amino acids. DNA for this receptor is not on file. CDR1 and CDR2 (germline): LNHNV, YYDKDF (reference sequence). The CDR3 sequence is CATSRRNREFGYTF.

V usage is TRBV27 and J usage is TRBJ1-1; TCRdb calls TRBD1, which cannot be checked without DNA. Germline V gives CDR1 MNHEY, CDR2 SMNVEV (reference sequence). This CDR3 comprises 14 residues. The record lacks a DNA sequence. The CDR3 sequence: CASSLNRVNTEAFF.

The CDR3 spells CASLDPRAYGYTF. The chain uses TRBV28 and TRBJ1-2. Germline V gene lookup returns CDR1 MDHEN and CDR2 SYDVKM. The CDR3 is made up of 13 amino acids. Only the protein is on record.

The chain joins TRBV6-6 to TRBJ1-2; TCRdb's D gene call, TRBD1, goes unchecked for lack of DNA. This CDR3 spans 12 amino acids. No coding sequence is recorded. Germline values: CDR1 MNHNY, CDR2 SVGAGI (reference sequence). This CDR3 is CASSGTGGGYTF.

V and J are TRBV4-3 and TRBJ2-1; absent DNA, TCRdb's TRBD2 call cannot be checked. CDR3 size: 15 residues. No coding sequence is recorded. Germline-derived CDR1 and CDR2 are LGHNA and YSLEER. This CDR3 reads CASSQDGGVHNEQFF.

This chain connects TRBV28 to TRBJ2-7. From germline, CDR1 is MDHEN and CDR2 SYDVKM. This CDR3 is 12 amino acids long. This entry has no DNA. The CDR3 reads CASRSGGRKQYF.

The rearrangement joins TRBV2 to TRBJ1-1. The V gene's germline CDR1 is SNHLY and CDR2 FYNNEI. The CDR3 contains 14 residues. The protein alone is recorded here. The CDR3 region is CASSERAVLVGAFF.

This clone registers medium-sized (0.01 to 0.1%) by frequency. The CDR3 loop reads CASHTGGLGGYTF. V usage is TRBV18 and J usage is TRBJ1-2. Germline V lookup: CDR1 KGHSH, CDR2 LQKENI. The CDR3 is 13 residues long. Nucleotide data are not available.

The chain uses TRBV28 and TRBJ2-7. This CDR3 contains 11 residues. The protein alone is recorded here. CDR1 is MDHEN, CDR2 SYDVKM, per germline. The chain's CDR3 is CASSSAKKQYF.

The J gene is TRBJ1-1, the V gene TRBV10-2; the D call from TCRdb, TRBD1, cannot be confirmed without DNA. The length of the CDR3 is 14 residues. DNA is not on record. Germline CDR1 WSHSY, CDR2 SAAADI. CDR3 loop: CASIKQAADTEAFF.

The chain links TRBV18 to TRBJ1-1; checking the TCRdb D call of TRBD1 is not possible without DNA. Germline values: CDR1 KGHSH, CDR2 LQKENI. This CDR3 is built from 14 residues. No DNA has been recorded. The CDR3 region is CASSLYKQNTEAFF.

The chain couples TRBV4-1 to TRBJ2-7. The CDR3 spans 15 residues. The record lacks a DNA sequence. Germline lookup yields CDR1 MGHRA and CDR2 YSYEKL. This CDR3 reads CASSQESAWGYEQYF.

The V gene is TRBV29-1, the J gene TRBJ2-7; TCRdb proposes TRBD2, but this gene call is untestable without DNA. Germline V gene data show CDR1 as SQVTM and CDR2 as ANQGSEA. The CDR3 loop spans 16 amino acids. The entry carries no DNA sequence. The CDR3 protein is CSVSPKGGGSSYEQYF.

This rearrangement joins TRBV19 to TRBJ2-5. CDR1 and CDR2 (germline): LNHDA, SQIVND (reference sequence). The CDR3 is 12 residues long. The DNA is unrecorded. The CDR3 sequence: CASSISGETQYF. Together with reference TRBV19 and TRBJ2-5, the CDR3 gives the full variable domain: DGGITQSPKYLFRKEGQNVTLSCEQNLNHDAMYWYRQDPGQGLRLIYYSQIVNDFQKGDIAEGYSVSREKKESFPLTVTSAQKNPTAFYLCASSISGETQYFGPGTRLLVL.

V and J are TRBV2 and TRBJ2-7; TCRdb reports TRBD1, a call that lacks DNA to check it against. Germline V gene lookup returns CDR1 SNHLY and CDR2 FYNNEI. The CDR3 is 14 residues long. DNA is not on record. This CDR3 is CASSPQGPAYEQYF.

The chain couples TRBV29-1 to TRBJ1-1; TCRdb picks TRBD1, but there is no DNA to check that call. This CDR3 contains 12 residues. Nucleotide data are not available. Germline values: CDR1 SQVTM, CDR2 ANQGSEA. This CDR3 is CSGGGAKTEAFF.

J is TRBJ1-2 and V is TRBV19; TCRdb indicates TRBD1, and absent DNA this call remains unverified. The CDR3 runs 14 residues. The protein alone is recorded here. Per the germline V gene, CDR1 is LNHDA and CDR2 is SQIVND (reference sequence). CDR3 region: CASSGSIQGNGYTF.

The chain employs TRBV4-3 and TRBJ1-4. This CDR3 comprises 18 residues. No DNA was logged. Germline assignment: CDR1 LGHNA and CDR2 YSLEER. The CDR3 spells CASSPKAPLTRYREKLFF.

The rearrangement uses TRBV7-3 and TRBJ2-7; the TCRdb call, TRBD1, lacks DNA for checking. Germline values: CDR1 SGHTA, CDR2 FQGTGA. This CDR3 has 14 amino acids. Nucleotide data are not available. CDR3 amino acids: CASSIRDRPYEQYF.

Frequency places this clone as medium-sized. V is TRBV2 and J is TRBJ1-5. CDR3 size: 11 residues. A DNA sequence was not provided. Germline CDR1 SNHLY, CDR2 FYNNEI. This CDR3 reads CASSAGQPQHF.

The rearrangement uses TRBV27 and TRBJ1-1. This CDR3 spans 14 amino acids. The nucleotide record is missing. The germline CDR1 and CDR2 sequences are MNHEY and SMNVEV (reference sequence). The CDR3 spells CASSLGGFRTEAFF.

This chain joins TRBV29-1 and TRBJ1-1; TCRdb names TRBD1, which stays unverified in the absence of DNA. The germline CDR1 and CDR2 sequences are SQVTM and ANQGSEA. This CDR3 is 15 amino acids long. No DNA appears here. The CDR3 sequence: CSVERIGQGRAEAFF. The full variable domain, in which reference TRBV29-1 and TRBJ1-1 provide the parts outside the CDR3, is SAVISQKPSRDICQRGTSLTIQCQVDSQVTMMFWYRQQPGQSLTLIATANQGSEATYESGFVIDKFPISRPNLTFSTLTVSNMSPEDSSIYLCSVERIGQGRAEAFFGQGTRLTVV.